These 21 T cell receptor beta chains share one sample of origin, sequenced in a study of CD8 T cells in ankylosing spondylitis. TCRdb re-analysed the 5' RACE reads in MiXCR, keeping a single row per CDR3 protein. Here the sample spans roughly 150,000 distinct CDR3 sequences, 5.5% to 7.5% being singletons. The sequenced sample consisted of blood, either unsorted or a sorted T cell fraction (not recorded which). These receptors were taken from a female donor with ankylosing spondylitis or in good health (not recorded which).

This clonotype was counted only a few times. The J gene is TRBJ2-1, the V gene TRBV6-1, with TRBD1 matching 10 bases. J gave up 8 bases and V 8 bases, and 12 bases lay outside the gene matches. The CDR3 runs to 15 residues. Germline V CDR1 and CDR2: MNHNS, SASEGT. In DNA form, the CDR3 reads TGTGCCAGCGGCCAGACAGGGGGCCTTGTGGATGAGCAGTTCTTC. Its protein is CASGQTGGLVDEQFF.

This clonotype showed up many times. The chain links TRBV15 to TRBJ2-5; the match to TRBD1 covers 9 bases. The CDR3 length is 13 residues. Germline V gene data show CDR1 as LNHNV and CDR2 as YYDKDF (reference sequence). V trimming: 8 bases; J trimming: 4 bases; junction bases outside the gene matches: 5. CDR3 sequence: CATSDRGGETQYF. CDR3 in DNA: TGTGCCACCTCGGACAGGGGAGGAGAGACCCAGTACTTC.

This clonotype was recorded many times. This chain uses TRBV11-2 with TRBJ2-4; 9 nucleotides agree with TRBD1. V shed 5 bases, J shed 1 base, and the junction held 12 bases outside the gene matches. Germline V gives CDR1 SGHAT, CDR2 FQNNGV. The CDR3 totals 18 residues. The CDR3 loop is CASSPDRGNLMAKNIQYF. The CDR3 DNA sequence: TGTGCCAGCAGCCCGGACAGGGGTAACCTCATGGCCAAAAACATTCAGTACTTC.

Comment on this clonotype: This could be a read error, since a much larger clone is one nucleotide away. The chain joins TRBV5-1 to TRBJ2-1; either TRBD1 or TRBD2 may fit D (5 bases each). This CDR3 region has 12 residues. Germline values: CDR1 SGHRS, CDR2 YFSETQ. CDR3 in amino acids: CASRLGVGEQFF. The CDR3 bases are TGCGCCAGCAGATTGGGGGTGGGTGAGCAGTTCTTC.

This clonotype is classed as medium-sized (0.01 to 0.1%). This rearrangement joins TRBV5-1 to TRBJ1-1; 8 bases line up with TRBD1. Per the germline V gene, CDR1 is SGHRS and CDR2 is YFSETQ. The CDR3 runs to 17 residues. V lost 4 bases and J lost 1; bases outside the gene matches: 12. This chain's CDR3 is CASSLTGATGPNTEAFF. The CDR3, as DNA: TGCGCCAGCAGCCTGACAGGGGCCACGGGTCCGAACACTGAAGCTTTCTTT. The whole variable domain, remainder taken from reference TRBV5-1 and TRBJ1-1, is KAGVTQTPRYLIKTRGQQVTLSCSPISGHRSVSWYQQTPGQGLQFLFEYFSETQRNKGNFPGRFSGRQFSNSRSEMNVSTLELGDSALYLCASSLTGATGPNTEAFFGQGTRLTVV.

This clonotype was observed at least ten times. The chain recombines TRBV20-1 with TRBJ2-1, with 9 positions matching TRBD1. Unmatched junction bases numbered 16, after V lost 5 bases and J lost 8 bases. In germline, CDR1 is DFQATT, CDR2 SNEGSKA (reference sequence). The CDR3 has 16 residues. The CDR3: CSAYPLDRGIRDEQFF. In nucleotides, the CDR3 is TGCAGTGCTTACCCCCTGGACAGGGGCATAAGGGATGAGCAGTTCTTC.

This clonotype was counted ten times or more. The V gene is TRBV5-1, the J gene TRBJ1-5; 9 bases map to TRBD1. V lost 0 bases to trimming and J lost 5 bases; unmatched junction nucleotides: 3. The CDR3 has 15 residues. Germline CDR1 SGHRS, CDR2 YFSETQ. CDR3 sequence: CASSLETGGDQPQHF. The CDR3 DNA follows: TGCGCCAGCAGCTTGGAGACAGGGGGGGATCAGCCCCAGCATTTT.

This clonotype was observed many times. The V and J genes are TRBV12-3 or TRBV12-4 and TRBJ2-1; D may match TRBD1 or TRBD2 (5 bases each). Trimming took off 7 bases at V and 6 bases at J, with 16 bases between the two ends. The CDR3 sequence is 14 residues long. The CDR3 reads CASNPARGGNEQFF. CDR3 DNA sequence: TGTGCCAGCAACCCCGCGAGGGGCGGCAATGAGCAGTTCTTC.

This clonotype was seen repeatedly, ten times or more. The gene calls are TRBV3-1 and TRBJ1-1; no firm D call. The germline CDR1 and CDR2 sequences are LGHDT and YNNKEL (reference sequence). This CDR3 spans 11 amino acids. V was shortened by 6 bases and J by 8 bases, with 10 bases between the two germline ends. DNA of the CDR3: TGTGCCAGCAGTCAATGGGAGGAAGCTTTCTTT. Translation gives CASSQWEEAFF.

This clonotype was seen repeatedly, ten times or more. This chain joins TRBV4-1 and TRBJ1-3; maybe TRBD1 (5 bases). Deletions cut 4 bases from V and 1 base from J, with 23 bases between. CDR1 is MGHRA and CDR2 is YSYEKL in the germline V gene. The CDR3 has 19 amino acids. The CDR3: CASSRFDSSFGDSGNTIYF. CDR3 DNA: TGCGCCAGCAGCCGATTCGACAGCTCCTTCGGCGATTCTGGAAACACCATATATTTT.

The CDR3: CASSPRDQETQYF. CDR3 nucleotides: TGTGCCAGCAGCCCACGGGACCAAGAGACCCAGTACTTC. The J gene is TRBJ2-5, the V gene TRBV3-1; no clear D. The CDR3 spans 13 residues. V was cut by 4 bases and J by 0 bases, with 6 bases left in between. CDR1 is LGHDT and CDR2 is YNNKEL in the germline V gene (reference sequence).

Many counts were recorded for this clonotype. The rearrangement links TRBV20-1 to TRBJ1-5, with 7 bases matching TRBD1. The junction had 5 bases not matched to a gene; V was cut back by 4 bases and J by 2 bases. The CDR3 runs 14 residues. Germline CDR1 reads DFQATT; CDR2 reads SNEGSKA (reference sequence). The CDR3 DNA reads as TGCAGTGCTAAAACAGACAGGGGCAATCAGCCCCAGCATTTT. As protein: CSAKTDRGNQPQHF.

The rearrangement links TRBV10-3 to TRBJ2-2; 11 bases agree with TRBD2. The CDR3 has 19 amino acids. Germline assignment: CDR1 ENHRY and CDR2 SYGVKD. With V trimmed by 0 bases and J by 1 base, 7 bases remained unmatched. CDR3 coding DNA: TGTGCCATCAGTGAGTCCCGGCTAGCGGGGGGAGAGAACACCGGGGAGCTGTTTTTT. This sequence encodes CAISESRLAGGENTGELFF.

Comments on this clonotype: One end of the junction varies from germline; a read error may be responsible. The chain is built from TRBV4-1 and TRBJ1-1, with 7 bases identical to TRBD1. In germline, CDR1 is MGHRA, CDR2 YSYEKL. This CDR3 contains 15 residues. For the CDR3, the DNA is TGCGCCAGCAGCCGGGACAGCGGGCATGACACTGAAGCCTTCTTT. It is translated as CASSRDSGHDTEAFF.

This clonotype was found many times. The chain couples TRBV12-3 or TRBV12-4 to TRBJ1-5, with 10 bases that match TRBD1. J gave up 4 bases and V 6 bases, and 15 bases lay outside the gene matches. CDR3 length equals 18 residues. The CDR3 loop is CASSPMGGDRGRNQPQHF. CDR3 DNA sequence: TGTGCCAGCAGCCCGATGGGGGGTGACAGGGGGCGGAATCAGCCCCAGCATTTT.

This clonotype appeared many times. The chain employs TRBV7-9 and TRBJ2-3; 7 bases are shared with TRBD1. The length of the CDR3 is 14 residues. Trimming at V came to 6 bases and at J to 0 bases, leaving 3 bases not matched to a gene. Germline values: CDR1 SEHNR, CDR2 FQNEAQ (reference sequence). The CDR3 here is CASSRDSSTDTQYF. The CDR3 nucleotides read TGTGCCAGCAGTAGGGACAGTAGCACAGATACGCAGTATTTT.

This clonotype has ten or more counts. This chain connects TRBV10-3 to TRBJ2-7, with 9 nucleotides matching TRBD1. Germline V gives CDR1 ENHRY, CDR2 SYGVKD. This CDR3 is built from 15 residues. V lost 6 bases to trimming and J lost 4 bases; unmatched junction nucleotides: 10. CDR3 in amino acids: CAIRSDRGNPYEQYF. The CDR3 DNA is TGTGCCATCAGATCGGACAGGGGAAATCCATACGAGCAGTACTTC.

This clonotype appeared a single time. A much bigger clone sits one base away, suggesting this may be a read error. The CDR3 sequence is CASSLINNEQLF. The CDR3 bases are TGTGCCAGCAGCTTAATTAACAATGAGCAGCTCTTC. The chain has TRBV7-2 and TRBJ2-1, with D unclear. The length of the CDR3 is 12 residues. Per germline, CDR1 SGHTA and CDR2 FQGNSA.

This clonotype was counted many times. The chain uses TRBV5-1 and TRBJ2-7, with 8 bases fitting TRBD1. The CDR3 runs to 14 residues. The germline CDR1 and CDR2 sequences are SGHRS and YFSETQ. V was pared by 2 bases and J by 4 bases, with 5 bases of the junction left unmatched. The CDR3, as DNA: TGCGCCAGCAGCTTACGGCAGGGGGCTTACGAGCAGTACTTC. Its translation is CASSLRQGAYEQYF.

This sequence joins TRBV7-6 and TRBJ1-1; 7 nucleotides line up with TRBD1. Unmatched junction bases numbered 7, after V lost 5 bases and J lost 4 bases. The germline V gene has CDR1 SGHVS and CDR2 FNYEAQ. This CDR3 comprises 14 residues. CDR3 amino acids: CASSPDRELTEAFF. For the CDR3, the DNA is TGTGCCAGCAGCCCCGACAGGGAGCTCACTGAAGCTTTCTTT.

This clonotype was found many times. The chain recombines TRBV2 with TRBJ2-5, with 9 nucleotides matching TRBD1. After removal of 6 bases from V and 5 bases from J, the junction contained 7 bases not matched to a gene. CDR3 length: 14 amino acids. Germline lookup yields CDR1 SNHLY and CDR2 FYNNEI. The CDR3 loop reads CASSDRGYWETQYF. The CDR3 DNA is TGTGCCAGCAGCGACAGGGGGTATTGGGAGACCCAGTACTTC.